This entry features one T cell receptor (beta chain) sequence. Cells were sorted from thawed PBMC rested overnight and stained with GMM-loaded CD1B tetramer, viability dye and anti-CD3. The CD1B tetramers carried C32 glucose monomycolate purified from Rhodococcus equi. Approximately 94,000 tetramer-negative cells were sorted from each donor. V gave up 3 bases and J gave up 2 bases; unmatched junction bases: 18. This CDR3 has 20 amino acids. The V gene's germline CDR1 is MGHRA and CDR2 YSYEKL. This entry comes from a study of T cells in tuberculosis. Findings and limits, study-wide: The stringent gate may have excluded weak CD1B-GMM tetramer binders.

The table came from immunoSEQ multiplex PCR; TCRdb's copy has only in-frame clones and leaves some out. Seen here are 80,000 to 100,000 clones, just over 90% observed once, and the top ten hold 1.5% to 2%. The receptor was isolated from an adult woman with latent tuberculosis. The rearrangement joins TRBV4-1 to TRBJ1-4; the match to TRBD1 covers 7 bases. Sequencing input: CD1b-GMM tetramer-negative cells sorted from PBMCs. For the CDR3, the DNA is TGCGCCAGCAGCCAGGAACCGACAGGGCCGCCCGGGGGTACTAATGAAAAACTGTTTTTT. It yields the protein CASSQEPTGPPGGTNEKLFF.